This entry lists 16 T cell receptor beta chains sequenced from one sample in a study of metastatic and nonmetastatic thyroid tumors. TCRdb re-processed the PCR reads through MiXCR. Of about 23,000 clones listed, around 20% are singletons. No treatment had been given to any patient before thyroid surgery. The sample comprised blood. These receptors were collected from a male donor with papillary thyroid cancer or a benign thyroid nodule (not recorded which). Some clones in this sample may be carry-over from other donors' samples.

This clone was observed at least ten times. The V gene is TRBV5-4, the J gene TRBJ2-1; D not certain. Germline V gene lookup returns CDR1 SGHNT and CDR2 YYREEE (reference sequence). The CDR3 contains 12 residues. Trimming pared 0 bases from V and 8 bases from J, leaving 6 bases between. The CDR3 sequence is CASSLGWYEQFF. CDR3 sequence (DNA): TGTGCCAGCAGCTTGGGGTGGTATGAGCAGTTCTTC.

By proportion, this clone is medium-sized (0.01 to 0.1%). The chain links TRBV28 to TRBJ2-7; TRBD2 is a possible D gene (7 bases). CDR1 MDHEN and CDR2 SYDVKM come from the germline V gene. The CDR3 spans 16 residues. With 3 bases removed from V and 4 bases from J, the gap between germline ends came to 19 bases. The CDR3 protein is CASSFTGGEIMYEQYF. The CDR3 region has the DNA TGTGCCAGCAGTTTTACGGGGGGCGAAATTATGTACGAGCAGTACTTC.

By frequency in the sample, this clone is medium-sized. The rearrangement joins TRBV6-1 to TRBJ2-7; 9 bases fit TRBD1. The CDR3 loop spans 13 amino acids. J was trimmed by 4 bases and V by 4 bases; bases with no gene match: 2. Germline-derived CDR1 and CDR2 are MNHNS and SASEGT. CDR3 in DNA: TGTGCCAGCAGTGGGGACAGGGCGTACGAGCAGTACTTC. This translates into CASSGDRAYEQYF.

This clone was found many times. The chain has TRBV5-1 and TRBJ1-1; D ambiguous. Germline CDR1 reads SGHRS; CDR2 reads YFSETQ. The V gene lost 0 bases and the J gene lost 4 bases, with 16 bases spanning the gap. The CDR3 is made up of 16 amino acids. In DNA form, the CDR3 reads TGCGCCAGCAGCTTGGCGGTAGGGCTTGGGGTCACTGAAGCTTTCTTT. Protein product: CASSLAVGLGVTEAFF. The whole variable domain, remainder taken from reference TRBV5-1 and TRBJ1-1, is KAGVTQTPRYLIKTRGQQVTLSCSPISGHRSVSWYQQTPGQGLQFLFEYFSETQRNKGNFPGRFSGRQFSNSRSEMNVSTLELGDSALYLCASSLAVGLGVTEAFFGQGTRLTVV.

The table lists this clone with many counts. V usage is TRBV11-1 and J usage is TRBJ2-1; a weak D match, TRBD2 (6 bases). Trimming removed 6 bases at V and 5 bases at J, with 26 bases between. The CDR3 contains 18 residues. Per the germline V gene, CDR1 is SGHAT and CDR2 is FQDESV (reference sequence). The DNA for the CDR3 is TGTGCCAGCAGGAGGGTGGGGGAGGACTTCCGACCCAACAATGAGCAGTTCTTC. It yields the protein CASRRVGEDFRPNNEQFF.

The chain combines TRBV20-1 with TRBJ2-2, with D maybe TRBD1 (6 bases). CDR1 and CDR2 (germline): DFQATT, SNEGSKA (reference sequence). The CDR3 contains 15 residues. V gave up 0 bases and J gave up 5 bases, with 13 bases separating them. This CDR3 reads CSARDGTLLTGELFF. DNA for the CDR3: TGCAGTGCTAGAGATGGGACACTGTTAACCGGGGAGCTGTTTTTT.

This clone has a count of ten or more. The chain links TRBV4-1 to TRBJ2-7; 9 positions agree with TRBD2. The CDR3 sequence is 15 residues long. CDR1 is MGHRA, CDR2 YSYEKL, per germline. Trimming at V came to 0 bases and at J to 5 bases, leaving 5 bases not matched to a gene. This chain's CDR3 is CASSQESSGSHEQYF. For the CDR3, the DNA is TGCGCCAGCAGCCAAGAGAGTAGCGGGAGCCACGAGCAGTACTTC.

This clone was recorded at least ten times. V is TRBV3-1 and J is TRBJ2-1, with 9 bases aligning to TRBD1. Germline V gene data show CDR1 as LGHDT and CDR2 as YNNKEL (reference sequence). The CDR3 consists of 15 residues. With V trimmed by 4 bases and J by 3 bases, 4 bases remained unmatched. CDR3 loop: CASSLQGAVYNEQFF. The CDR3 DNA reads as TGTGCCAGCAGCCTACAGGGGGCGGTCTACAATGAGCAGTTCTTC.

This clone was observed at least ten times. This sequence joins TRBV30 and TRBJ1-3, with D unresolved. CDR1 GTSNPN and CDR2 SVGIG come from the germline V gene (reference sequence). V was shortened by 2 bases and J by 1 base, with 24 bases between the two germline ends. This CDR3 spans 19 amino acids. Here the CDR3 reads CAWSPIRTWAESSGNTIYF. In DNA form, the CDR3 reads TGTGCCTGGAGTCCAATAAGGACTTGGGCCGAATCATCTGGAAACACCATATATTTT.

Comments on this clone: The junction and the germline gene differ at one end; a read error may be behind it. The chain couples TRBV10-2 to TRBJ2-7; 10 positions agree with TRBD2. The CDR3 totals 17 residues. Germline V gene sequence: CDR1 WSHSY, CDR2 SAAADI. CDR3 loop: CARSEPRRAGGTYEQYF. CDR3 bases: TGCGCCCGCAGTGAGCCCCGTCGAGCGGGGGGGACCTACGAGCAGTACTTC.

In its sample, this clone was seen many times. This may be a read error, as it is one base from a much larger clone. This chain uses TRBV5-1 with TRBJ2-5; 10 positions agree with TRBD1. There are 15 residues in the CDR3. CDR1 is SGHRS, CDR2 YFSETQ, per germline. CDR3 region: CASSPTGGGRETRYF. The CDR3 nucleotides are TGCGCCAGCAGCCCGACAGGGGGCGGAAGGGAGACCCGGTACTTC.

Ten or more counts support this clone. This chain links TRBV20-1 with TRBJ2-5, with 7 nucleotides matching TRBD1. The CDR3 extends over 15 amino acids. The germline V gene encodes CDR1 DFQATT and CDR2 SNEGSKA (reference sequence). V trimming: 0 bases; J trimming: 5 bases; junction bases outside the gene matches: 9. The CDR3 here is CSARDLYRGGETQYF. Here the CDR3 DNA reads TGCAGTGCTAGAGATCTCTACAGGGGTGGGGAGACCCAGTACTTC.

This clone was seen at least ten times. This chain joins TRBV6-1 and TRBJ2-3; D is ambiguous. Per the germline V gene, CDR1 is MNHNS and CDR2 is SASEGT. The V end was cut by 10 bases, the J end by 5 bases, with 10 bases between. The CDR3 loop spans 11 amino acids. Here the CDR3 reads CATSVEDTQYF. The CDR3 DNA is TGTGCCACCTCGGTGGAAGATACGCAGTATTTT.

The table lists this clone with a few counts. V is TRBV12-3 or TRBV12-4 and J is TRBJ2-7, with D tentatively TRBD1 (6 bases). Trimming shortened V by 5 bases and J by 7 bases, and 18 bases separated the two germline ends. This CDR3 is built from 14 residues. For the CDR3, the DNA is TGTGCCAGCAGTGCACAGGGTGGGATTGGGGAGCAGTACTTC. The encoded protein is CASSAQGGIGEQYF.

A few counts support this clone. The chain couples TRBV30 to TRBJ2-7; a weak D match, TRBD2 (6 bases). This CDR3 comprises 15 residues. V shed 3 bases and J shed 0 bases, with 15 bases lying between them. Germline CDR1 GTSNPN, CDR2 SVGIG (reference sequence). CDR3 residues: CAWRGDWGNSYEQYF. As DNA, the CDR3 is TGTGCCTGGAGGGGGGACTGGGGGAACTCCTACGAGCAGTACTTC.

This clone has more than one count but fewer than ten. This chain connects TRBV27 to TRBJ2-2; D is uncertain. Germline V gives CDR1 MNHEY, CDR2 SMNVEV (reference sequence). With 5 bases removed from V and 1 base from J, the gap between germline ends came to 11 bases. CDR3 size: 15 residues. The DNA for the CDR3 is TGTGCCAGCAGTCTCACGGCCATGAACACCGGGGAGCTGTTTTTT. Its protein is CASSLTAMNTGELFF.